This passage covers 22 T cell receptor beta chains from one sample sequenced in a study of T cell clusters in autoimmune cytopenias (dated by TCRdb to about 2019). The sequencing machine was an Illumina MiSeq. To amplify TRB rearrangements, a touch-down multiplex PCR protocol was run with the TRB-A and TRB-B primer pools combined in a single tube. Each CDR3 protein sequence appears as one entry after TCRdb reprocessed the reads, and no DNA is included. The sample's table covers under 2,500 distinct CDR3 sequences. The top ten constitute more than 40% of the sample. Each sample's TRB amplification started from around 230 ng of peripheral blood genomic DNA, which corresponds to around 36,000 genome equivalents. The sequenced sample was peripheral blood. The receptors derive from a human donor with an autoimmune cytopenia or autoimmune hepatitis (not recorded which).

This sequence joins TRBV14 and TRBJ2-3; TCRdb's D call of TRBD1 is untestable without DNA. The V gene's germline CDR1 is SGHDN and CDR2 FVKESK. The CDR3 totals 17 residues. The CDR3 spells CASSQDYPGGGSDTQYF. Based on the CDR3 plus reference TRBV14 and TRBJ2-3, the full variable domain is EAGVTQFPSHSVIEKGQTVTLRCDPISGHDNLYWYRRVMGKEIKFLLHFVKESKQDESGMPNNRFLAERTGGTYSTLKVQPAELEDSGVYFCASSQDYPGGGSDTQYFGPGTRLTVL.

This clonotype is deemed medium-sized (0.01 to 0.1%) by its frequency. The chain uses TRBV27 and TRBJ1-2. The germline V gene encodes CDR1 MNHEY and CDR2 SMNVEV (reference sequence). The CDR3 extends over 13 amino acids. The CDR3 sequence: CASSLREDYGYTF.

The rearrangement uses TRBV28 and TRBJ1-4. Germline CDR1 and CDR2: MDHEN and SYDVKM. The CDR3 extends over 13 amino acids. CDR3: CASSLAQNEKLFF.

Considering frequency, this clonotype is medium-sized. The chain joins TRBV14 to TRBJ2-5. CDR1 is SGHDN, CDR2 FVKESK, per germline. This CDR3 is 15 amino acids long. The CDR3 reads CASSQDLQGQETQYF. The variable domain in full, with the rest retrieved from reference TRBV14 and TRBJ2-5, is EAGVTQFPSHSVIEKGQTVTLRCDPISGHDNLYWYRRVMGKEIKFLLHFVKESKQDESGMPNNRFLAERTGGTYSTLKVQPAELEDSGVYFCASSQDLQGQETQYFGPGTRLLVL.

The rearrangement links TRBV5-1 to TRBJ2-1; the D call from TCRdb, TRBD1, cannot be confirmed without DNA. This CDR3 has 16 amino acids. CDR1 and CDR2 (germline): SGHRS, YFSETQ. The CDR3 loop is CASSLYTGQGIGEQFF.

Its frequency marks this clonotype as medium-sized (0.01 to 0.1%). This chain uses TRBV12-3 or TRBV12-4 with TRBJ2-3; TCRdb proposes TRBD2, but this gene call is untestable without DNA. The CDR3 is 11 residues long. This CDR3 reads CAGGVGSTQYF.

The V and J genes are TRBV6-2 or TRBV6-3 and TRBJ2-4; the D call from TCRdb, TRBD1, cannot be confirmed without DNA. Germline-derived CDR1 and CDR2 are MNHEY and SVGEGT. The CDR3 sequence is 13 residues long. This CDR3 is CATSYGTRNIQYF.

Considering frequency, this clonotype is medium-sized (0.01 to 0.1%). CDR3 protein: CASSPRVGAVLGANVLTF. The chain joins TRBV27 to TRBJ2-6; TCRdb reports TRBD1, a call that lacks DNA to check it against. CDR1 is MNHEY, CDR2 SMNVEV, per germline (reference sequence). The CDR3 has 18 residues.

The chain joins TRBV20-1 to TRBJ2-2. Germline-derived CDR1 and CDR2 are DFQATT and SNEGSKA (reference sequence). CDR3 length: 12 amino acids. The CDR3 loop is CSARGDTGELFF.

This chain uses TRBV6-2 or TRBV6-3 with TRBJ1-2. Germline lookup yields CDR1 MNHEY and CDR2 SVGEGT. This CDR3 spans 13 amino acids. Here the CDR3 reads CASSYRVGYGYTF.

This CDR3 reads CAWGRDRAFRGYTF. The rearrangement links TRBV30 to TRBJ1-2; TCRdb reports TRBD1, a call that lacks DNA to check it against. The germline CDR1 and CDR2 sequences are GTSNPN and SVGIG (reference sequence). The CDR3 loop spans 14 amino acids.

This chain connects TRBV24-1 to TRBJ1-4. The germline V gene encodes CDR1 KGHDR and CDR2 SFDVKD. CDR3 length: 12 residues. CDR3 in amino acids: CATSDSDEKLFF.

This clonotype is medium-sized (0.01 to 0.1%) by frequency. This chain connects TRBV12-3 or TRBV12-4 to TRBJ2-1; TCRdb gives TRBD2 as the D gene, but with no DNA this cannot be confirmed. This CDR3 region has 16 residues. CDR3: CASSGRLAGGRDEQFF.

Here the CDR3 reads CASSLGAAGGYEQYF. This chain connects TRBV5-6 to TRBJ2-7; TCRdb gives TRBD2 as the D gene, but with no DNA this cannot be confirmed. This CDR3 region has 15 residues. Germline CDR1 is SGHDT and CDR2 is YYEEEE. Full variable domain (rest looked up from reference TRBV5-6 and TRBJ2-7): DAGVTQSPTHLIKTRGQQVTLRCSPKSGHDTVSWYQQALGQGPQFIFQYYEEEERQRGNFPDRFSGHQFPNYSSELNVNALLLGDSALYLCASSLGAAGGYEQYFGPGTRLTVT.

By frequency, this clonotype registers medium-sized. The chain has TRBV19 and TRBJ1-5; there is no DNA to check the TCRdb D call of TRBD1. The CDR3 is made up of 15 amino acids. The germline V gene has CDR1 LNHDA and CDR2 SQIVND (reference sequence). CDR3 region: CASSIQGNTHQPQHF.

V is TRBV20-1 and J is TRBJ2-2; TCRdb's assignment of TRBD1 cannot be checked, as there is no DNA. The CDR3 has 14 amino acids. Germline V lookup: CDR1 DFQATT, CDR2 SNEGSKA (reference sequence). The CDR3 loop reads CSVPGATNTGELFF.

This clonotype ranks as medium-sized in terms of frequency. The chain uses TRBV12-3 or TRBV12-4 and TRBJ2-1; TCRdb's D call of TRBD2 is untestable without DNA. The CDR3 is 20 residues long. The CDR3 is CASRRGLQGITSGGGNEQFF.

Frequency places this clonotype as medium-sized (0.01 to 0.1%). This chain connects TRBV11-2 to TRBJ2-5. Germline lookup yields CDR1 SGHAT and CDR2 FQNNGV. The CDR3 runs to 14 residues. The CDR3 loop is CATTWWTDQETQYF.

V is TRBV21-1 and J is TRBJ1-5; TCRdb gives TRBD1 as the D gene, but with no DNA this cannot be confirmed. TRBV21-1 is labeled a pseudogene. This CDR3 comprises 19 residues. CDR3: CASSKEYGTGATCNQPQHF.

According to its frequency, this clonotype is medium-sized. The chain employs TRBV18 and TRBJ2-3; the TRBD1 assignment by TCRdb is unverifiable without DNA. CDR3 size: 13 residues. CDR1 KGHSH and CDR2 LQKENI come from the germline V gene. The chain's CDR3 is CASSLTVADTQYF.

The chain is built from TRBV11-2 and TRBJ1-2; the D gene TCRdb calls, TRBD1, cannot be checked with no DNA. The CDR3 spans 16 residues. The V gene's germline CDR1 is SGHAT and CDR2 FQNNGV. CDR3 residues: CASASGQGALNYGYTF.

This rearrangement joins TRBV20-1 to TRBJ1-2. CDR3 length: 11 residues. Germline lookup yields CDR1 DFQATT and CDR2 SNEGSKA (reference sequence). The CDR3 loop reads CSATSNYGYTF.